This entry describes one T cell receptor beta chain. After removal of 5 bases from V and 5 bases from J, the junction contained 7 bases not matched to a gene. The CDR3 spans 15 residues. Germline V gene lookup returns CDR1 MNHEY and CDR2 SVGAGI. This sample was taken from a study of blood T cell repertoires in COVID-19. Generated by immunoSEQ multiplex PCR, the TCRdb table keeps only in-frame clones and is missing some. The top ten clones hold roughly 8.1% of a sample with nearly 200,000 clones, about 90% of them seen once. The sequencing input was PBMCs or T cells enriched from blood (not recorded which). The V gene is TRBV6-5, the J gene TRBJ2-3; 10 bases map to TRBD2. This receptor was taken from a woman in her late teens or twenties who had recovered from COVID-19. The CDR3: CASSPLAGAGDTQYF. The CDR3 DNA sequence: TGTGCCAGCAGTCCCCTAGCGGGGGCGGGAGATACGCAGTATTTT.